This is a list of T cell receptor beta chains from one sample in a study of cytomegalovirus exposure and HLA in healthy donors. Using immunoSEQ multiplex PCR, the repertoire was profiled, and TCRdb retains in-frame clones only, with some absent. The sample contains approximately 220,000 clones, approximately 80% of which appear only once. Sequencing used PBMCs. These TCRs come from a girl aged 2 to 10 in good health and CMV-seronegative. Each CDR3 is given with its conserved first and last residue. D genes are given only for firm matches. Not all rows give a size; the values are once, few, many and, for expanded clones, a class.

clone_size: NA; d_call: TRBD2; j_call: TRBJ2-1; v_call: TRBV30; cdr3_nt: TGTGCCTGGAGTCTAAATCGGGAGGGCACCTACAATGAGCAGTTCTTC; cdr3_aa: CAWSLNREGTYNEQFF
clone_size: NA; d_call: NA; j_call: TRBJ2-1; v_call: TRBV30; cdr3_nt: TGTGCCTGGATAGAACCAGGGGTGGCGGATGAGCAGTTCTTC; cdr3_aa: CAWIEPGVADEQFF
clone_size: NA; d_call: NA; j_call: TRBJ1-2; v_call: TRBV19; cdr3_nt: TGTGCCAGTAGTATTGATCTGACATCTAACTATGGCTACACCTTC; cdr3_aa: CASSIDLTSNYGYTF
clone_size: NA; d_call: NA; j_call: TRBJ1-1; v_call: TRBV2; cdr3_nt: TGTGCCAGCAGCGTACAGAACACTGAAGCTTTCTTT; cdr3_aa: CASSVQNTEAFF
clone_size: NA; d_call: TRBD1; j_call: TRBJ2-3; v_call: TRBV5-1; cdr3_nt: TGCGCCAGCAGCTTCGGACAGGGGGCCGCAGATACGCAGTATTTT; cdr3_aa: CASSFGQGAADTQYF
clone_size: NA; d_call: NA; j_call: TRBJ2-1; v_call: TRBV7-8; cdr3_nt: TGTGCCAGCAGCTTCGATCGGGACTATGAGCAGTTCTTC; cdr3_aa: CASSFDRDYEQFF
clone_size: NA; d_call: NA; j_call: TRBJ1-4; v_call: TRBV9; cdr3_nt: TGTGCCAGCAGCGTAGGCGGTGCAACTAATGAAAAACTGTTTTTT; cdr3_aa: CASSVGGATNEKLFF
clone_size: NA; d_call: NA; j_call: TRBJ1-5; v_call: TRBV6-5; cdr3_nt: TGTGCCAGCAGTGACGACAGGAGGAATCAGCCCCAGCATTTT; cdr3_aa: CASSDDRRNQPQHF
clone_size: NA; d_call: NA; j_call: TRBJ2-7; v_call: TRBV2; cdr3_nt: TGTGCCAGCAGTGATTATGGGGATTTAGAACAGGTCCAAGTCGCCTACGAGCAGTACTTC; cdr3_aa: CASSDYGDLEQVQVAYEQYF
clone_size: NA; d_call: NA; j_call: TRBJ2-7; v_call: TRBV13; cdr3_nt: TGTGCCAGCAGCTCCCTCGGGGACGAGCAGTACTTC; cdr3_aa: CASSSLGDEQYF
clone_size: NA; d_call: NA; j_call: TRBJ2-1; v_call: TRBV27; cdr3_nt: TGTGCCAGCAGTCCGACATCCTTCTCCTACAATGAGCAGTTCTTC; cdr3_aa: CASSPTSFSYNEQFF
clone_size: few; d_call: NA; j_call: TRBJ2-3; v_call: TRBV14; cdr3_nt: TGTGCCAGCAGCCAAGATCTAAGACTATCTACGCAGTATTTT; cdr3_aa: CASSQDLRLSTQYF
clone_size: NA; d_call: NA; j_call: TRBJ1-1; v_call: TRBV6-6; cdr3_nt: TGTGCCAGCAGTTACCCTCCATCAGGGACTGAAGCTTTCTTT; cdr3_aa: CASSYPPSGTEAFF
clone_size: NA; d_call: TRBD1; j_call: TRBJ2-5; v_call: TRBV6-1; cdr3_nt: TGTGCCAGCAGTTTAGGGACAGGGCCGGAGACCCAGTACTTC; cdr3_aa: CASSLGTGPETQYF
clone_size: NA; d_call: TRBD1; j_call: TRBJ1-6; v_call: TRBV30; cdr3_nt: TGTGCCTGGAGTGTACCGCAGGGGGCGAGGTCACCCCTCCACTTT; cdr3_aa: CAWSVPQGARSPLHF
clone_size: NA; d_call: NA; j_call: TRBJ2-3; v_call: TRBV5-4; cdr3_nt: TGTGCCAGCAGCTCAAGGACTGGGGGCGGTATTCCAGATACGCAGTATTTT; cdr3_aa: CASSSRTGGGIPDTQYF
clone_size: NA; d_call: NA; j_call: TRBJ2-3; v_call: TRBV6-5; cdr3_nt: TGTGCCAGCAGCTATAACAGGGTTGGAACAGATACGCAGTATTTT; cdr3_aa: CASSYNRVGTDTQYF
clone_size: NA; d_call: TRBD2; j_call: TRBJ2-1; v_call: TRBV27; cdr3_nt: TGTGCCAGCAGGCTCAGCGGGAGCTCCTACAATGAGCAGTTCTTC; cdr3_aa: CASRLSGSSYNEQFF
clone_size: NA; d_call: TRBD1; j_call: TRBJ1-1; v_call: TRBV25-1; cdr3_nt: TGTGCCAGCAGTGAAAGTCCCGGGACAGGGACTGAAGCTTTCTTT; cdr3_aa: CASSESPGTGTEAFF
clone_size: NA; d_call: TRBD2; j_call: TRBJ2-3; v_call: TRBV9; cdr3_nt: TGTGCCAGCAGCGTTCTAGCGGGAGTTAGGGATACGCAGTATTTT; cdr3_aa: CASSVLAGVRDTQYF
clone_size: few; d_call: TRBD2; j_call: TRBJ2-7; v_call: TRBV4-1; cdr3_nt: TGCGCCAGCAGCCAAGTAGGGACTAGGCTTAACGAGCAGTACTTC; cdr3_aa: CASSQVGTRLNEQYF
clone_size: NA; d_call: NA; j_call: TRBJ1-2; v_call: TRBV11-2; cdr3_nt: TGTGCCAGCAGCAAGGTGGGGGGACGGAACTATGGCTACACCTTC; cdr3_aa: CASSKVGGRNYGYTF
clone_size: NA; d_call: NA; j_call: TRBJ2-3; v_call: TRBV9; cdr3_nt: TGTGCCAGCAGCGAGGGGGTGAGCACAGATACGCAGTATTTT; cdr3_aa: CASSEGVSTDTQYF
clone_size: NA; d_call: TRBD1; j_call: TRBJ2-3; v_call: TRBV5-6; cdr3_nt: TGTGCCAGCAGCTTGGCCGGCAGGGGGCTCGGCACAGATACGCAGTATTTT; cdr3_aa: CASSLAGRGLGTDTQYF
clone_size: NA; d_call: NA; j_call: TRBJ1-2; v_call: TRBV7-9; cdr3_nt: TGTGCCAGCAGCCTCGGTTGGAACTATGGCTACACCTTC; cdr3_aa: CASSLGWNYGYTF
clone_size: NA; d_call: NA; j_call: TRBJ1-4; v_call: TRBV5-1; cdr3_nt: TGCGCCAGCAGCAGAATCGGGACACTTAATGAAAAACTGTTTTTT; cdr3_aa: CASSRIGTLNEKLFF
clone_size: NA; d_call: TRBD1; j_call: TRBJ2-2; v_call: TRBV19; cdr3_nt: TGTGCCAGTAGTATTGACAGGGTAGGAGCCGGGGAGCTGTTTTTT; cdr3_aa: CASSIDRVGAGELFF
clone_size: NA; d_call: NA; j_call: TRBJ1-6; v_call: TRBV6-5; cdr3_nt: TGTGCCAGCAGTTACGAAGGGGGTTATAATTCACCCCTCCACTTT; cdr3_aa: CASSYEGGYNSPLHF
clone_size: NA; d_call: TRBD2; j_call: TRBJ2-3; v_call: TRBV12-5; cdr3_nt: TGTGCTAGTGGTTTGGTACAATTTAGGACTAGCGGAAGGATAGATACGCAGTATTTT; cdr3_aa: CASGLVQFRTSGRIDTQYF
clone_size: NA; d_call: TRBD1; j_call: TRBJ2-1; v_call: TRBV7-2; cdr3_nt: TGTGCCAGCAGCTTAGCGGGACAGACCTACAATGAGCAGTTCTTC; cdr3_aa: CASSLAGQTYNEQFF
clone_size: NA; d_call: TRBD1; j_call: TRBJ1-5; v_call: TRBV15; cdr3_nt: TGTGCCACCAGCAGAGATACGCAGGGGGCGTTTCAGCCCCAGCATTTT; cdr3_aa: CATSRDTQGAFQPQHF
clone_size: NA; d_call: NA; j_call: TRBJ1-3; v_call: TRBV7-9; cdr3_nt: TGTGCCAGCAGCCTGTCTCCGGGTTCCTCTGGAAACACCATATATTTT; cdr3_aa: CASSLSPGSSGNTIYF
clone_size: NA; d_call: NA; j_call: TRBJ1-2; v_call: TRBV5-4; cdr3_nt: TGTGCCAGCAGCCTAGACAGGAACTATGGCTACACCTTC; cdr3_aa: CASSLDRNYGYTF
clone_size: NA; d_call: NA; j_call: TRBJ1-1; v_call: TRBV10-2; cdr3_nt: TGCGCCAGCAGTAGACTGGGTACTGAAGCTTTCTTT; cdr3_aa: CASSRLGTEAFF
clone_size: NA; d_call: NA; j_call: TRBJ2-3; v_call: TRBV5-4; cdr3_nt: TGTGCCAGCCATCGGGATCCTAGCGAAACAGATACGCAGTATTTT; cdr3_aa: CASHRDPSETDTQYF
clone_size: NA; d_call: TRBD2; j_call: TRBJ2-5; v_call: TRBV13; cdr3_nt: TGTGCCAGCAGCCGACTAGCGGGGGGTCGGACCCAGTACTTC; cdr3_aa: CASSRLAGGRTQYF
clone_size: NA; d_call: TRBD2; j_call: TRBJ2-3; v_call: TRBV19; cdr3_nt: TGTGCCAGTACCAGAGGACTGGGGCTAGCGGGACGTGGAGATACGCAGTATTTT; cdr3_aa: CASTRGLGLAGRGDTQYF
clone_size: few; d_call: NA; j_call: TRBJ1-1; v_call: TRBV6-1; cdr3_nt: TGTGCCAGCAGTGAAATCGGGAACACTGAAGCTTTCTTT; cdr3_aa: CASSEIGNTEAFF
clone_size: NA; d_call: TRBD1; j_call: TRBJ2-7; v_call: TRBV5-4; cdr3_nt: TGTGCCAGCAGCTTTCCGGGACAGACCTACGAGCAGTACTTC; cdr3_aa: CASSFPGQTYEQYF
clone_size: NA; d_call: NA; j_call: TRBJ1-1; v_call: TRBV2; cdr3_nt: TGTGCCAGCAGTGAGGACCCGACAGCGATGAACACTGAAGCTTTCTTT; cdr3_aa: CASSEDPTAMNTEAFF
clone_size: few; d_call: TRBD2; j_call: TRBJ2-5; v_call: TRBV11-2; cdr3_nt: TGTGCCAGCACGGCGGGTCGGACTAGCGGGCTTCAAGAGACCCAGTACTTC; cdr3_aa: CASTAGRTSGLQETQYF
clone_size: NA; d_call: TRBD1; j_call: TRBJ1-1; v_call: TRBV19; cdr3_nt: TGTGCCAGTACTGGACAGGGGCGTTGGGCTTTCTTT; cdr3_aa: CASTGQGRWAFF
clone_size: NA; d_call: NA; j_call: TRBJ2-7; v_call: TRBV5-4; cdr3_nt: TGTGCCAGCAGCTTGGGCCCAGCCAACTACGAGCAGTACTTC; cdr3_aa: CASSLGPANYEQYF
clone_size: NA; d_call: TRBD2; j_call: TRBJ2-1; v_call: TRBV4-2; cdr3_nt: TGTGCCAGCAGCCAACAACTAGCGGGTGTACCAGGCGAGCAGTTCTTC; cdr3_aa: CASSQQLAGVPGEQFF
clone_size: NA; d_call: TRBD1; j_call: TRBJ1-2; v_call: TRBV12-5; cdr3_nt: TGTGCTAGTGTCACCGGGACAGGGGGAGACTATGGCTACACCTTC; cdr3_aa: CASVTGTGGDYGYTF
clone_size: NA; d_call: TRBD1; j_call: TRBJ1-2; v_call: TRBV15; cdr3_nt: TGTGCCACCAGCAGAGCACAGGGGGATGGCTACACCTTC; cdr3_aa: CATSRAQGDGYTF